A selection of T cell receptor beta chains follows, all from one sample in a study of blood T cell repertoires in COVID-19. Here immunoSEQ multiplex PCR was the method, and the copy in TCRdb shows in-frame clones only, minus some. Altogether some 150,000 clones are present, about 90% being singletons, with the ten largest covering around 0.55%. Sequenced input: peripheral blood. Receptors originate from a man aged 45-65 years with acute or convalescent COVID-19. Each CDR3 is given with its conserved first and last residue. Each record gives: V gene, clone size, D gene, J gene, CDR3 protein, CDR3 DNA. The D gene is left open where the match is weak. Where a row states a size, it is once, few, many or the class of an expanded clone; other rows omit it.

TRBV6-2/TRBV6-3	.	TRBD1	TRBJ1-5	CASSRDMTGAANQPQHF	TGTGCCAGCAGTAGAGACATGACAGGGGCGGCGAATCAGCCCCAGCATTTT
TRBV18	.	TRBD1	TRBJ1-2	CASSPSQGSNGYTF	TGTGCCAGCTCACCCTCACAGGGGTCAAACGGCTACACCTTC
TRBV7-3	.	.	TRBJ1-1	CASSISSEDTEAFF	TGTGCCAGCAGCATCTCCAGTGAGGACACTGAAGCTTTCTTT
TRBV6-5	.	TRBD2	TRBJ2-5	CASAPGGREETQYF	TGTGCCAGCGCTCCGGGAGGGAGGGAAGAGACCCAGTACTTC
TRBV7-9	.	.	TRBJ1-4	CASSPVGGATNEKLFF	TGTGCCAGCAGCCCGGTGGGGGGTGCAACTAATGAAAAACTGTTTTTT
TRBV3-1/TRBV3-2	.	.	TRBJ2-3	CASTQQGPWDTQYF	TGTGCCAGCACGCAACAGGGCCCGTGGGATACGCAGTATTTT
TRBV27	.	TRBD1	TRBJ1-3	CASSLSRGRGNTIYF	TGTGCCAGCAGTTTATCCAGGGGGCGCGGAAACACCATATATTTT
TRBV6-5	.	TRBD1	TRBJ2-5	CASSYSDRGQTQYF	TGTGCCAGCAGTTACTCGGACAGGGGGCAGACCCAGTACTTC
TRBV2	.	TRBD2	TRBJ2-1	CASSLSGGPYNEQFF	TGTGCCAGCAGTCTTAGCGGGGGCCCCTACAATGAGCAGTTCTTC
TRBV28	.	.	TRBJ2-5	CASSPYRQNQETQYF	TGTGCCAGCAGTCCTTATCGACAGAACCAAGAGACCCAGTACTTC
TRBV2	.	TRBD1	TRBJ1-2	CATTVDRGLSSGYTF	TGTGCCACTACGGTGGACAGGGGGCTCTCTTCCGGCTACACCTTC
TRBV12-3/TRBV12-4	once	TRBD1	TRBJ1-1	CASRLQGHTEAFF	TGTGCCAGCAGGCTACAGGGGCACACTGAAGCTTTCTTT
TRBV7-9	.	TRBD1	TRBJ1-4	CASSFPGQGSEKLFF	TGTGCCAGCAGCTTCCCGGGACAGGGGTCTGAAAAACTGTTTTTT
TRBV10-3	.	.	TRBJ1-6	CAISEGDSSPLHF	TGTGCCATCAGTGAGGGAGATAGTTCACCCCTCCACTTT
TRBV19	.	.	TRBJ1-1	CASSIGGEAFF	TGTGCCAGTAGTATCGGGGGTGAAGCTTTCTTT
TRBV3-1/TRBV3-2	.	.	TRBJ1-6	CASAAGARSPLHF	TGTGCCAGCGCGGCAGGGGCGAGGTCACCCCTCCACTTT
TRBV7-9	once	TRBD1	TRBJ1-2	CASSLPGGYGYTF	TGTGCCAGCAGCTTACCAGGGGGCTATGGCTACACCTTC
TRBV5-8	.	.	TRBJ1-1	CASSLVITEAFF	TGTGCCAGCAGCTTGGTCATCACTGAAGCTTTCTTT
TRBV2	.	.	TRBJ1-2	CASSTDYNYGYTF	TGTGCCAGCAGTACCGACTATAACTATGGCTACACCTTC
TRBV19	.	TRBD1	TRBJ1-2	CASKQGQIDYGYTF	TGTGCCAGTAAACAGGGGCAAATTGACTATGGCTACACCTTC
TRBV30	few	.	TRBJ2-2	CAWMNPRYGSNTGELFF	TGTGCCTGGATGAACCCGCGGTATGGCAGTAACACCGGGGAGCTGTTTTTT
TRBV6-6	.	.	TRBJ1-1	CASSEFMNTEAFF	TGTGCCAGCAGTGAGTTTATGAACACTGAAGCTTTCTTT
TRBV28	.	.	TRBJ1-4	CASRPGTPEKLFF	TGTGCCAGCAGACCCGGGACACCCGAAAAACTGTTTTTT